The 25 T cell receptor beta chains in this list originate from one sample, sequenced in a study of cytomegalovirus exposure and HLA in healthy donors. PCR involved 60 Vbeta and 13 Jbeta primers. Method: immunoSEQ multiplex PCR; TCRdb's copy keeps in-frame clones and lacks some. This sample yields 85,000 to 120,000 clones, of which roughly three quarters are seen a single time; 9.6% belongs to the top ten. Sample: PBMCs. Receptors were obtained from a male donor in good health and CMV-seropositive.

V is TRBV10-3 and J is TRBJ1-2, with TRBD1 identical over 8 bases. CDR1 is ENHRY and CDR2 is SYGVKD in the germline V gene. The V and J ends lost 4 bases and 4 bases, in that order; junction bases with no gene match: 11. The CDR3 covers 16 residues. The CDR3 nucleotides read TGTGCCATCAGTGGAGGATTTACAGGGGGTTCCTATGGCTACACCTTC. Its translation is CAISGGFTGGSYGYTF.

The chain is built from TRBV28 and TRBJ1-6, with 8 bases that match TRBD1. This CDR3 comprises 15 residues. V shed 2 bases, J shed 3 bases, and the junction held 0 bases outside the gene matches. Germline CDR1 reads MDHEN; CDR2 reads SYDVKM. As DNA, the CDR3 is TGTGCCAGCAGTTTAGGGACAGGCTATAATTCACCCCTCCACTTT. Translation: CASSLGTGYNSPLHF.

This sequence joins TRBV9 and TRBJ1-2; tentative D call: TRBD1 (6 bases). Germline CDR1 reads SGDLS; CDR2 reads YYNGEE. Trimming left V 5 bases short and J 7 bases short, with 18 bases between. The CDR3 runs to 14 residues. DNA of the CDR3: TGTGCCAGCAGTAACACAGGGAGAGAAACTGGCTACACCTTC. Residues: CASSNTGRETGYTF.

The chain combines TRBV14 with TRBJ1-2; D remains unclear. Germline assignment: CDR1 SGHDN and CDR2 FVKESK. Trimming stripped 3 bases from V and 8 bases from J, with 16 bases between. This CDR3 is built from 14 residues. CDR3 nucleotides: TGTGCCAGCAGCCACCGGGGAAAGGTTGGCGGCTACACCTTC. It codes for CASSHRGKVGGYTF.

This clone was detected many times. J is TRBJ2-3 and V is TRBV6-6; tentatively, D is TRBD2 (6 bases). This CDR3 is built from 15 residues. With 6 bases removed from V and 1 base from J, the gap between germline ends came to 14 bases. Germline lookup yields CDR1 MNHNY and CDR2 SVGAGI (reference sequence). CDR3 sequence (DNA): TGTGCCAGCAGCCTCTTTGGGACTGGCACAGATACGCAGTATTTT. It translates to CASSLFGTGTDTQYF.

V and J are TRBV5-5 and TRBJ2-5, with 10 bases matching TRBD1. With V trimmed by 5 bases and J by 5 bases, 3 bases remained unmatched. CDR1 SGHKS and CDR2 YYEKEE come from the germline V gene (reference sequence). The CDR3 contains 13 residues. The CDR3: CASSWTGGETQYF. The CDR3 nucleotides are TGTGCCAGCAGTTGGACAGGGGGGGAGACCCAGTACTTC.

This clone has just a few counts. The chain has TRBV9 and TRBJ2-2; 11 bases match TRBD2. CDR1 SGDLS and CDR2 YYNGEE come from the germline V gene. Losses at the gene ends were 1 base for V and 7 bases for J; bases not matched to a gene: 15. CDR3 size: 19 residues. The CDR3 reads CASSVLSGTSGRGDGELFF. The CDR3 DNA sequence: TGTGCCAGCAGCGTATTGTCGGGGACTAGCGGAAGAGGGGACGGGGAGCTGTTTTTT.

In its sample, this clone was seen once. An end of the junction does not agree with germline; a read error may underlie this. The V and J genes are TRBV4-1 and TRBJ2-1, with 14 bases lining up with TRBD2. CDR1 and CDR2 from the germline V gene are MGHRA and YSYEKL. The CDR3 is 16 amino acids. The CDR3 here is CVSSQGLAGEYNEQFF. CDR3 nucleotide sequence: TGCGTCAGCAGCCAGGGACTAGCGGGAGAGTACAATGAGCAGTTCTTC.

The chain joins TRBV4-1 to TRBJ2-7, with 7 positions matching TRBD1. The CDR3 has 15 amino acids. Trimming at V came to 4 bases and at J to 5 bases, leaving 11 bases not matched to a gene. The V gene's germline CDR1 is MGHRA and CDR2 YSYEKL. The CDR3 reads CASSRGETGIDEQYF. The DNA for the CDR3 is TGCGCCAGCAGCCGAGGGGAGACAGGGATTGACGAGCAGTACTTC.

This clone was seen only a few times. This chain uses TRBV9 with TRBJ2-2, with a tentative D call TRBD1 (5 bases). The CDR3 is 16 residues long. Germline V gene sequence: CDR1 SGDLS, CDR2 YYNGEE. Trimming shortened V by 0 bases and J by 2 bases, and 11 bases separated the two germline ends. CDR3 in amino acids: CASSVGSGLNTGELFF. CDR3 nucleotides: TGTGCCAGCAGCGTAGGGTCAGGGCTAAACACCGGGGAGCTGTTTTTT.

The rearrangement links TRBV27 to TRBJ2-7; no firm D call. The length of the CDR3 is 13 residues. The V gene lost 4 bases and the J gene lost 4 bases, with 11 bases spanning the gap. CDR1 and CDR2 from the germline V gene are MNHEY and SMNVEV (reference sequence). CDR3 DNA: TGTGCCAGCAGTTCTCGGGTCATATACGAGCAGTACTTC. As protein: CASSSRVIYEQYF.

The CDR3 sequence: CASSQTLAGPTEAFF. CDR3 DNA: TGTGCCAGCAGCCAGACATTAGCGGGGCCCACTGAAGCTTTCTTT. This chain joins TRBV11-2 and TRBJ1-1, with TRBD1 as a possible D gene (5 bases). The CDR3 spans 15 residues. Germline lookup yields CDR1 SGHAT and CDR2 FQNNGV. V was pared by 5 bases and J by 4 bases, with 17 bases between.

CDR3 residues: CASSPQQGEGQPQHF. CDR3 coding DNA: TGTGCCAGCTCACCACAACAAGGGGAAGGTCAGCCCCAGCATTTT. The V gene is TRBV18, the J gene TRBJ1-5; TRBD1 might be the D (5 bases). There are 15 residues in the CDR3. Trimming left V 1 base short and J 6 bases short, with 13 bases between. CDR1 and CDR2 (germline): KGHSH, LQKENI.

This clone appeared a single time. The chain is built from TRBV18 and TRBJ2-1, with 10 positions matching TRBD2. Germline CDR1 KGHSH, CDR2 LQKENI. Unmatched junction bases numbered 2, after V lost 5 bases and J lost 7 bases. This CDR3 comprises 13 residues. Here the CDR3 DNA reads TGTGCCAGCTCAACTAGCGGGGCAAATGAGCAGTTCTTC. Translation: CASSTSGANEQFF.

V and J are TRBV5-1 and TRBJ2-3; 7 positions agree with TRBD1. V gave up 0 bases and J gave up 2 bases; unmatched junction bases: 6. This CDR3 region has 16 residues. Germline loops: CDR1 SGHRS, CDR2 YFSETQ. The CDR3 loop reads CASSLARQGITDTQYF. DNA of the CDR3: TGCGCCAGCAGCTTGGCGAGACAGGGTATCACAGATACGCAGTATTTT.

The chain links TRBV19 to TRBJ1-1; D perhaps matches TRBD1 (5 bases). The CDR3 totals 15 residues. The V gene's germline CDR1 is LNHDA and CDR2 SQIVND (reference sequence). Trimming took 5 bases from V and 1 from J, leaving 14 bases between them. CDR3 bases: TGTGCCAGTAGTCGGGGGAAGGGAGCGAACACTGAAGCTTTCTTT. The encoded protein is CASSRGKGANTEAFF.

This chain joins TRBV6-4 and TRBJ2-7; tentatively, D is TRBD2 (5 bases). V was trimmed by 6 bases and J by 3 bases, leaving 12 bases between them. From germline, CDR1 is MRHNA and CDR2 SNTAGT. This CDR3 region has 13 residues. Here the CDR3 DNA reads TGTGCCAGCAGCCGTCGGGCGGGCTACGAGCAGTACTTC. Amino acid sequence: CASSRRAGYEQYF.

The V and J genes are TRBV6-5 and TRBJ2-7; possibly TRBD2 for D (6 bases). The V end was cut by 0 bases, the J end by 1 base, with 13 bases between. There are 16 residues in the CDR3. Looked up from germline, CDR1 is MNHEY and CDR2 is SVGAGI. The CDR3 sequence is CASSYSITGRSYEQYF. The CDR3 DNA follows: TGTGCCAGCAGTTACTCGATAACGGGGAGGTCCTACGAGCAGTACTTC.

The chain's CDR3 is CASSLVLLAGPGELFF. CDR3 coding DNA: TGTGCCAGCAGCTTAGTTTTACTAGCGGGCCCCGGGGAGCTGTTTTTT. J is TRBJ2-2 and V is TRBV7-8, with 9 bases that match TRBD2. Looked up from germline, CDR1 is SGHVS and CDR2 is FQNEAQ. Losses at the gene ends were 1 base for V and 6 bases for J; bases not matched to a gene: 6. CDR3 length: 16 amino acids.

CDR3 in DNA: TGTGCCAGTAGTATAGATCTAGGAGTGTATGGCTACACCTTC. It translates to CASSIDLGVYGYTF. This chain links TRBV19 with TRBJ1-2; D call uncertain. Trimming cost V 0 bases and J 5 bases, with 10 bases left between them. CDR1 and CDR2 from the germline V gene are LNHDA and SQIVND (reference sequence). The CDR3 has 14 residues.

DNA of the CDR3: TGTGCCAGCAGTGAAGTTAGGGGCTTGGCTGAAGCTTTCTTT. Its protein is CASSEVRGLAEAFF. The rearrangement uses TRBV6-1 and TRBJ1-1; possibly TRBD1 for D (5 bases). CDR1 and CDR2 from the germline V gene are MNHNS and SASEGT. Trimming shortened V by 1 base and J by 6 bases, and 12 bases separated the two germline ends. The CDR3 is 14 amino acids.

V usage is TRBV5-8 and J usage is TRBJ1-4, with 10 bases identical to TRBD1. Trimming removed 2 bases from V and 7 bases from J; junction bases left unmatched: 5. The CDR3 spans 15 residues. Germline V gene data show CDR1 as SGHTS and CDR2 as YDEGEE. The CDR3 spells CASSFDRGQVEKLFF. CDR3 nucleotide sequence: TGTGCCAGCAGCTTTGACAGGGGGCAGGTTGAAAAACTGTTTTTT.

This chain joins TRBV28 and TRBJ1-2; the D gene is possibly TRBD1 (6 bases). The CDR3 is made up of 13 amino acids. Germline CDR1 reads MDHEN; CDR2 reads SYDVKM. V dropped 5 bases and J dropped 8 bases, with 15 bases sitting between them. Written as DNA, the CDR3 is TGTGCCAGCAGTGCGAACAGGGTATGGGGCTACACCTTC. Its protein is CASSANRVWGYTF.

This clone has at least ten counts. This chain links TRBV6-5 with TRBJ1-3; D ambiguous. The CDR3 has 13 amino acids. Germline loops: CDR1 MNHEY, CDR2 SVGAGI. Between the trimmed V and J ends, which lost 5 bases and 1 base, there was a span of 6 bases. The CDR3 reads CASSPQSGNTIYF. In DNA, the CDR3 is TGTGCCAGCAGTCCCCAATCTGGAAACACCATATATTTT.

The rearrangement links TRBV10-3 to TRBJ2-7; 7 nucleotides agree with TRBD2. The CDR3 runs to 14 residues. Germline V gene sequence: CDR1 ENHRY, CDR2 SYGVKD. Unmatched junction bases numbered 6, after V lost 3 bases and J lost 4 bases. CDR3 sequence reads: CAISDSGLYYEQYF. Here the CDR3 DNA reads TGTGCCATCAGTGATAGCGGGCTTTATTACGAGCAGTACTTC.